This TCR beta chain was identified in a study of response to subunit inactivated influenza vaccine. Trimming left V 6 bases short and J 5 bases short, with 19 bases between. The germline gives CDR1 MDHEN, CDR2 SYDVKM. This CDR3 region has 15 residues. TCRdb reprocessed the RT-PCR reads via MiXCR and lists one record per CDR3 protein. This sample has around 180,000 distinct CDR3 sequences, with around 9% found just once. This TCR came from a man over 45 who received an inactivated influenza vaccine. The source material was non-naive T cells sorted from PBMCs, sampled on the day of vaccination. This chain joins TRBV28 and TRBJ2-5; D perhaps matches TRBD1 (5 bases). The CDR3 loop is CASRTGTDIGETQYF. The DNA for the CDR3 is TGTGCCAGCAGAACAGGCACAGACATTGGGGAGACCCAGTACTTC.